Listed here are 25 T cell receptor beta chains from one sample, sequenced in a study of T cells in Graves' hyperthyroidism and ophthalmopathy. Using RNA transcripts as the source, TCR beta CDR3 regions were amplified. First-round RT-PCR with HTBI primers amplified the TCR CDR3 region. A single record per CDR3 protein comes from TCRdb applying MiXCR to the multiplex PCR reads. The sample consists of almost 600,000 distinct CDR3 sequences, around 46% of them appearing once. The sample taken for sequencing was peripheral blood or thyroid tissue (not recorded which). These receptors were collected from a woman aged 18-29 years with Graves' hyperthyroidism.

The chain has TRBV12-3 or TRBV12-4 and TRBJ2-6; tentatively, D is TRBD2 (6 bases). V was trimmed by 3 bases and J by 0 bases, leaving 9 bases between them. This CDR3 has 16 amino acids. In DNA form, the CDR3 reads TGTGCCAGCAGTTTGGAGGGTAACTCTGGGGCCAACGTCCTGACTTTC. Its translation is CASSLEGNSGANVLTF.

The sample holds a few counts of this clonotype. V usage is TRBV20-1 and J usage is TRBJ2-7; 12 positions agree with TRBD2. Per the germline V gene, CDR1 is DFQATT and CDR2 is SNEGSKA (reference sequence). This CDR3 contains 18 residues. J gave up 3 bases and V 2 bases, and 14 bases lay outside the gene matches. The CDR3 coding sequence is TGCAGTGCTAGATCCCGAGGAGGACTAGCGGGAAGGTTCTACGAGCAGTACTTC. This encodes CSARSRGGLAGRFYEQYF.

V and J are TRBV7-9 and TRBJ1-2, with TRBD1 matching over 7 bases. Per the germline V gene, CDR1 is SEHNR and CDR2 is FQNEAQ (reference sequence). After removal of 4 bases from V and 3 bases from J, the junction contained 8 bases not matched to a gene. The CDR3 runs to 15 residues. Here the CDR3 reads CASSYLTGTYYGYTF. In DNA, the CDR3 is TGTGCCAGCAGCTATCTGACAGGGACCTACTATGGCTACACCTTC.

The chain combines TRBV20-1 with TRBJ1-6; the D gene is possibly TRBD1 (6 bases). Deletions cut 3 bases from V and 6 bases from J, with 27 bases between. Germline V gene data show CDR1 as DFQATT and CDR2 as SNEGSKA (reference sequence). The CDR3 has 19 residues. For the CDR3, the DNA is TGCAGTGCTAGGGATAGCGGGAGTGTAAGGGGGGCGAGTAATTCACCCCTCCACTTT. It codes for CSARDSGSVRGASNSPLHF.

The V and J genes are TRBV10-3 and TRBJ2-3, with 9 bases that match TRBD2. The CDR3 loop spans 14 amino acids. Germline CDR1 ENHRY, CDR2 SYGVKD. V dropped 6 bases and J dropped 3; count of bases not matched to a gene: 4. The CDR3 DNA reads as TGTGCCATCAGCGTAACTAGCGGGACAGATACGCAGTATTTT. It is translated as CAISVTSGTDTQYF.

This clonotype came up many times. The J gene is TRBJ2-6, the V gene TRBV7-2, with 7 bases aligning to TRBD2. This CDR3 comprises 19 residues. With 6 bases clipped from V and 2 bases from J, the junction kept 16 bases outside the gene matches. CDR1 and CDR2 (germline): SGHTA, FQGNSA. The CDR3 loop is CASRRRWGSGKAGANVLTF. CDR3 DNA: TGTGCCAGCAGACGTCGATGGGGGAGCGGGAAAGCTGGGGCCAACGTCCTGACTTTC.

This clonotype was observed at least ten times. The CDR3 region has the DNA TGTGCTAGTGGTTTCGGAGTAAACACTGAAGCTTTCTTT. This codes for CASGFGVNTEAFF. V usage is TRBV12-5 and J usage is TRBJ1-1, with D unresolved. Germline values: CDR1 LGHNT, CDR2 FRNRAP. The V end lost 3 bases, the J end lost 2 bases, and 7 bases lay between the germline ends. The CDR3 totals 13 residues.

This clonotype was seen repeatedly, ten times or more. V and J are TRBV7-2 and TRBJ2-2, with 7 bases identical to TRBD1. Trimming cost V 5 bases and J 1 base; bases outside gene matches: 4. The CDR3 covers 15 residues. Germline loops: CDR1 SGHTA, CDR2 FQGNSA. CDR3 coding DNA: TGTGCCAGCAGCCCCCGGACAGGGAACACCGGGGAGCTGTTTTTT. The encoded protein is CASSPRTGNTGELFF.

This clonotype was found many times. The V call is TRBV4-1, the J call TRBJ2-5; 12 bases are shared with TRBD2. CDR3 length: 15 amino acids. V lost 4 bases, J lost 4 bases, and 4 bases stayed unmatched. From germline, CDR1 is MGHRA and CDR2 YSYEKL. The DNA for the CDR3 is TGCGCCAGCAGCCCGACTAGCGGGAGTTCAGAGACCCAGTACTTC. Protein: CASSPTSGSSETQYF.

Ten or more counts support this clonotype. This sequence joins TRBV4-1 and TRBJ1-1; D remains ambiguous. Germline V gene sequence: CDR1 MGHRA, CDR2 YSYEKL. Trimming pared 2 bases from V and 6 bases from J, leaving 4 bases between. The CDR3 extends over 11 amino acids. In DNA, the CDR3 is TGCGCCAGCAGCCAACAGGCTGAAGCTTTCTTT. The encoded protein is CASSQQAEAFF.

This clonotype has a count of ten or more. The chain combines TRBV20-1 with TRBJ1-5; the D gene is possibly TRBD1 (5 bases). Trimming shortened V by 5 bases and J by 3 bases, and 14 bases separated the two germline ends. This CDR3 spans 14 amino acids. Germline CDR1 is DFQATT and CDR2 is SNEGSKA (reference sequence). The CDR3 loop reads CSALPGLPNQPQHF. The CDR3 DNA sequence: TGCAGTGCTCTACCGGGACTCCCCAATCAGCCCCAGCATTTT.

This clonotype was recorded many times. The chain has TRBV29-1 and TRBJ1-2; D gene ambiguous. The CDR3 extends over 9 amino acids. The germline gives CDR1 SQVTM, CDR2 ANQGSEA. The germline V and J ends were trimmed by 2 bases and 6 bases, with 1 base remaining between them. DNA of the CDR3: TGCAGCGTTGAACATGGCTACACCTTC. Translated: CSVEHGYTF.

This clonotype was detected many times. The gene calls are TRBV9 and TRBJ1-1; D is ambiguous. Germline V gene lookup returns CDR1 SGDLS and CDR2 YYNGEE. V lost 0 bases and J 1 base, leaving 4 bases between the germline ends. This CDR3 contains 13 residues. CDR3 region: CASSVDRNTEAFF. The CDR3 DNA reads as TGTGCCAGCAGCGTAGACAGGAACACTGAAGCTTTCTTT.

For this clonotype: One end of the junction is discordant with germline, which a read error may explain. V gene TRBV19 combines with J gene TRBJ1-2; D not certain. With the DNA end fitting TRBJ2-7 better, the J assignment may be wrong. The CDR3 sequence is 14 residues long. Germline V gene sequence: CDR1 LNHDA, CDR2 SQIVND (reference sequence). In nucleotides, the CDR3 is TGTGCCAGTAGTATTGTGGCGGCCGGCTACAAGCAGTACTTC. Its protein product is CASSIVAAGYKQYF.

V is TRBV29-1 and J is TRBJ2-7; 14 nucleotides align to TRBD2. The V and J ends lost 4 bases and 4 bases, in that order; junction bases with no gene match: 15. Germline CDR1 and CDR2: SQVTM and ANQGSEA. The CDR3 length is 18 residues. This chain's CDR3 is CSVAGRRGLAGGRYEQYF. CDR3 DNA sequence: TGCAGCGTTGCGGGGCGACGCGGACTAGCGGGAGGTCGTTACGAGCAGTACTTC.

This clonotype was seen repeatedly, ten times or more. Here the CDR3 DNA reads TGTGCCAGCAGTTATGGGGGGGGAAGTGTCAGAGCTTTCTTT. This gives the protein CASSYGGGSVRAFF. The chain uses TRBV6-5 and TRBJ1-1; D possibly corresponds to TRBD1 (5 bases). Germline assignment: CDR1 MNHEY and CDR2 SVGAGI. Trimming took 3 bases from V and 10 from J, leaving 18 bases between them. This CDR3 is 14 amino acids long.

This chain connects TRBV20-1 to TRBJ2-5; TRBD1 agrees at 9 bases. Gene TRBJ2-1 matches the end of the DNA better, so the J call may be wrong. Germline CDR1 and CDR2: DFQATT and SNEGSKA (reference sequence). This CDR3 region has 13 residues. The CDR3 DNA follows: TGCAGTGCTAGTGAAGGGACAGGGTTTGAGCAGTTCTTC. It is translated as CSASEGTGFEQFF.

The genes are TRBV15 and TRBJ2-7, with D unresolved. Germline CDR1 and CDR2: LNHNV and YYDKDF (reference sequence). The V end lost 4 bases, the J end lost 2 bases, and 12 bases lay between the germline ends. This CDR3 has 14 residues. The CDR3 DNA is TGTGCCACCAGCACCGGTCTTACGCCCTACGAGCAGTACTTC. Its protein is CATSTGLTPYEQYF.

With respect to this clonotype: Since the CDR3 does not end with the conserved phenylalanine or tryptophan, this likely comes from a read error. Because the CDR3's place on the DNA is in doubt, the DNA is left out and the CDR3 is given as listed by TCRdb. The chain is built from TRBV29-1 and TRBJ2-2; no DNA check was done on the table's D call, TRBD2. Both ends counted, the CDR3 spans 20 residues. Germline lookup yields CDR1 SQVTM and CDR2 ANQGSEA. The CDR3 sequence is CSARGSDGPSGRAGHRGAVV.

The chain recombines TRBV7-3 with TRBJ2-2; D gene unclear. The germline gives CDR1 SGHTA, CDR2 FQGTGA. The V and J ends lost 3 bases and 7 bases respectively, with 15 bases between them. The CDR3 totals 15 residues. DNA of the CDR3: TGTGCCAGCAGCTTTTCCCCCGATATAATCGGGGAGCTGTTTTTT. Translated: CASSFSPDIIGELFF. The entire variable domain, with the rest obtained from reference TRBV7-3 and TRBJ2-2, is as follows: GAGVSQTPSNKVTEKGKYVELRCDPISGHTALYWYRQSLGQGPEFLIYFQGTGAADDSGLPNDRFFAVRPEGSVSTLKIQRTERGDSAVYLCASSFSPDIIGELFFGEGSRLTVL.

This clonotype appeared many times. This chain connects TRBV7-2 to TRBJ2-7, with TRBD2 matching over 11 bases. V lost 5 bases and J lost 6; bases outside the gene matches: 18. The CDR3 loop spans 18 amino acids. The germline CDR1 and CDR2 sequences are SGHTA and FQGNSA. CDR3: CASSPVDRVASGRIEQYF. The CDR3 coding sequence is TGTGCCAGCAGCCCGGTCGACAGGGTGGCTAGCGGGAGGATCGAGCAGTACTTC.

The chain joins TRBV29-1 to TRBJ1-4; 8 bases match TRBD1. This CDR3 has 12 residues. Germline CDR1 SQVTM, CDR2 ANQGSEA. The J segment lost 8 bases and the V segment lost 5 bases, leaving 4 bases of the junction unmatched. The CDR3 sequence: CSVLDREEKLFF. The CDR3 coding sequence is TGCAGCGTTCTGGACAGGGAGGAAAAACTGTTTTTT.

Concerning this clonotype itself: A read error is likely, as this CDR3 ends without the conserved phenylalanine or tryptophan. No DNA is shown, since the ends of the CDR3 on it are uncertain; the CDR3 is the one TCRdb lists. The V gene is TRBV7-9, the J gene TRBJ1-1. The CDR3 length is 11 residues, termini included. Germline loops: CDR1 SEHNR, CDR2 FQNEAQ (reference sequence). This CDR3 reads CASSTTRTGLA.

This clonotype appeared many times. This chain connects TRBV5-6 to TRBJ2-7; 10 nucleotides line up with TRBD1. This CDR3 comprises 13 residues. V trimming: 7 bases; J trimming: 5 bases; junction bases outside the gene matches: 6. The germline V gene encodes CDR1 SGHDT and CDR2 YYEEEE. For the CDR3, the DNA is TGTGCCAGCGATTTGACAGGGGGCCACGAGCAGTACTTC. Encoded protein: CASDLTGGHEQYF.

This clonotype was observed a single time. V gene TRBV2 combines with J gene TRBJ2-5; 10 bases agree with TRBD2. Germline V gene data show CDR1 as SNHLY and CDR2 as FYNNEI. J lost 5 bases, V lost 4 bases, and 7 bases had no gene match. The CDR3 loop spans 15 amino acids. DNA for the CDR3: TGTGCCAGCAGTGGGACTAGCGGCACTGGGGAGACCCAGTACTTC. This codes for CASSGTSGTGETQYF.